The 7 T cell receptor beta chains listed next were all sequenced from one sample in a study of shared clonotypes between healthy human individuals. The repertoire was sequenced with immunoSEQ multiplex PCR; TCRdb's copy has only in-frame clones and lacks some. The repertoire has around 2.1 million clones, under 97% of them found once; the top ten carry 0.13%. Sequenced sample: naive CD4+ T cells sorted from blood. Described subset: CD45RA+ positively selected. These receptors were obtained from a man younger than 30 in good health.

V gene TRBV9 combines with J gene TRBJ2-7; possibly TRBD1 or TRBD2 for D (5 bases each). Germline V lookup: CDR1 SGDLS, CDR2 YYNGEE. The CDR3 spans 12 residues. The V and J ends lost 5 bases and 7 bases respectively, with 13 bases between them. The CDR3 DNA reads TGTGCCAGCAGGGGGGTAGCTGGGGAGCAGTACTTC. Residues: CASRGVAGEQYF.

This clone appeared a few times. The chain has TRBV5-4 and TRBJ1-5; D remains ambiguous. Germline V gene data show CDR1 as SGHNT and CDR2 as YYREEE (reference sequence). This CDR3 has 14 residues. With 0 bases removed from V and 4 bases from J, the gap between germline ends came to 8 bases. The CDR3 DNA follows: TGTGCCAGCAGCTTGGAGCCAGCAAATCAGCCCCAGCATTTT. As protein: CASSLEPANQPQHF.

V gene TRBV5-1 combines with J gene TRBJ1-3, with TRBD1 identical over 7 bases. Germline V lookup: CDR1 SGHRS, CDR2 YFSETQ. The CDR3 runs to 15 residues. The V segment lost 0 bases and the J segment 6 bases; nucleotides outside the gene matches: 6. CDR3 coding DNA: TGCGCCAGCAGCTTGGAAGGGACAGAAGAAAACACCATATATTTT. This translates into CASSLEGTEENTIYF.

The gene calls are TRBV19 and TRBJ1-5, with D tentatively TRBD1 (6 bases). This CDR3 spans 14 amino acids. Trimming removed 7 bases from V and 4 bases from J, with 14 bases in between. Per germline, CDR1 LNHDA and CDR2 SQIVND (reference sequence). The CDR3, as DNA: TGTGCCAGTATGAGGGGGAGTCTGAATCAGCCCCAGCATTTT. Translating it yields CASMRGSLNQPQHF.

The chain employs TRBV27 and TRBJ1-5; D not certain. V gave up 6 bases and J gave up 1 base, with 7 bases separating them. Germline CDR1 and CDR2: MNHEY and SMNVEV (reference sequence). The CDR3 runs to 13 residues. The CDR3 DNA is TGTGCCAGCAGATTGGACAGCAATCAGCCCCAGCATTTT. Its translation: CASRLDSNQPQHF.

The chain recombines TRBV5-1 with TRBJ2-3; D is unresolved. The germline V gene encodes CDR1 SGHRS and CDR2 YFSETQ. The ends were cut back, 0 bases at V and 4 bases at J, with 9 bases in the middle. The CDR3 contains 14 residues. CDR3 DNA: TGCGCCAGCAGCTTGGTTTCCCTTCCAGATACGCAGTATTTT. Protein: CASSLVSLPDTQYF.

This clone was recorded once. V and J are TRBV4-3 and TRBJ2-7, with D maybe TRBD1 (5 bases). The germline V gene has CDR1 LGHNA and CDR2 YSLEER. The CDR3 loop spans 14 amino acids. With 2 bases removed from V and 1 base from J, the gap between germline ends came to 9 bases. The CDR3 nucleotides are TGCGCCAGCAGCCAAACAGGTTTTTCCTACGAGCAGTACTTC. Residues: CASSQTGFSYEQYF.